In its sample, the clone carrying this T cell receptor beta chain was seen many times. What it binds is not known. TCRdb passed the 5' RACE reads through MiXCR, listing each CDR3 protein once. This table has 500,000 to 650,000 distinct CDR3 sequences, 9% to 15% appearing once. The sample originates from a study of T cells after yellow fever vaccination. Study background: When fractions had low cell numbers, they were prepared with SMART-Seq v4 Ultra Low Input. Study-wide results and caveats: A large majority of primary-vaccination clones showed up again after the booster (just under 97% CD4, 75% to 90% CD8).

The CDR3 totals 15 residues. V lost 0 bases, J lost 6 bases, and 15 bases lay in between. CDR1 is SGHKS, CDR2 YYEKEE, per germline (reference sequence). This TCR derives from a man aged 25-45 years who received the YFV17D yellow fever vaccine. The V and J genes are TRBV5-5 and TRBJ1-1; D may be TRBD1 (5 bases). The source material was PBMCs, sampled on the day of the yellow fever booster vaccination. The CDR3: CASSLAGGPYAEAFF. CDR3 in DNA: TGTGCCAGCAGCTTGGCGGGGGGACCCTACGCTGAAGCTTTCTTT.